This T cell receptor (beta chain) originates from a study of siplizumab effects on memory and regulatory T cells. CDR3 length: 14 amino acids. Trimming took off 7 bases at V and 3 bases at J, with 16 bases between the two ends. Germline loops: CDR1 SGHAT, CDR2 FQNNGV. The data were produced by immunoSEQ multiplex PCR, yet TCRdb's version contains in-frame clones alone and is incomplete. The data show 110,000 or so clones, about 91% seen once. To note about this clone: What it binds is not known.

Broader study findings: Whether proliferating Tregs in siplizumab cultures suppress was not functionally confirmed. Unstimulated subsets contained matches for only a minor fraction of alloreactive clones.

The receptor comes from a human donor in good health. The sequenced sample consisted of Tregs sorted from blood. The rearrangement joins TRBV11-2 to TRBJ2-7; no firm D call. The CDR3 sequence is CASTHAPGGYEQYF. In nucleotides, the CDR3 is TGTGCCAGCACCCACGCACCCGGTGGCTACGAGCAGTACTTC.